The T cell receptor beta chain under discussion was sequenced for a study of blood T cell repertoires in COVID-19. Study at large: Acute and convalescent COVID-19 specimens originated in the United States, Italy and Spain. T cells, B-cell-depleted T cells, or PBMCs supplied cDNA or gDNA.

Germline V gene data show CDR1 as SGHRS and CDR2 as YFSETQ. V dropped 7 bases and J dropped 7 bases, with 14 bases sitting between them. The CDR3 has 12 residues. In the study's own analysis: Reference gene primer amplification gave nucleated cell count estimates. Libraries were prepared by immunoSEQ multiplex PCR; TCRdb keeps only in-frame clonotypes and omits some of them. V, J and clone size reflect that table, while D and trimming were determined from the DNA. The sample has 150,000 to 200,000 clones; approximately 90% are singletons. This TCR derives from a man in his sixties with active or convalescent COVID-19. Source material: peripheral blood. The chain uses TRBV5-1 and TRBJ1-1; possibly TRBD1 for D (6 bases). This CDR3 reads CASRGGAYEAFF. The CDR3 DNA reads as TGCGCCAGCCGGGGGGGCGCTTATGAAGCTTTCTTT.